The rows below give T cell receptor beta chains drawn from one sample of a study of blood T cell repertoires in COVID-19. The assay was immunoSEQ multiplex PCR, and TCRdb's table has in-frame clones only and misses some. The top ten clones hold over 9% of a sample with 60,000 or so clones, about nine tenths of them seen once. The sequencing sample was made of peripheral blood. These TCRs come from a human donor with acute or convalescent COVID-19. The donor label of this sample is uncertain. CDR3s include the opening cysteine and the closing phenylalanine or tryptophan. Fields, in order: V gene, clone size, D gene, CDR3 length, J gene, CDR3 DNA, CDR3 protein. A D gene is named only where the DNA matches it firmly. Some rows mark clone size as missing; the rest say once, few, many or name a class of expanded clone.

>TRBV27|.|.|14|TRBJ1-5
TGTGCCAGCAGTTTATTGCTCGGGGGTCAGCCCCAGCATTTT
CASSLLLGGQPQHF
>TRBV5-1|.|.|15|TRBJ1-1
TGCGCCAGCAGCTCCCAGACAGGAGGAAACACTGAAGCTTTCTTT
CASSSQTGGNTEAFF
>TRBV18|.|TRBD2|15|TRBJ2-5
TGTGCCAGCTCCGAAGGACTAGCGGGACTAGAGACCCAGTACTTC
CASSEGLAGLETQYF
>TRBV28|.|TRBD1|18|TRBJ2-6
TGTGCCAGCAGTCCCATACTGACGCAGGGGGCTGGGGCCAACGTCCTGACTTTC
CASSPILTQGAGANVLTF
>TRBV10-2|.|.|15|TRBJ2-3
TGCGCCAGCAGTGAAAGACTAGGTCGAACAGATACGCAGTATTTT
CASSERLGRTDTQYF
>TRBV27|.|TRBD1|15|TRBJ1-2
TGTGCCAGCAGTTATGGGACAGGGGGAAACTATGGCTACACCTTC
CASSYGTGGNYGYTF
>TRBV30|few|.|14|TRBJ1-2
TGTGCCTGGAGTGTATCAGGGTTGAACTATGGCTACACCTTC
CAWSVSGLNYGYTF
>TRBV5-6|.|TRBD2|16|TRBJ2-1
TGTGCCAGCAGCCGCCCGGGACTAGCGGATTACAATGAGCAGTTCTTC
CASSRPGLADYNEQFF
>TRBV18|.|.|15|TRBJ1-4
TGTGCCAGCTCCCGGTCCCAGGGCACTAATGAAAAACTGTTTTTT
CASSRSQGTNEKLFF
>TRBV6-2/TRBV6-3|.|TRBD1|17|TRBJ1-5
TGTGCCAGCAGTTACTCATTCGGGACAGATTACAATCAGCCCCAGCATTTT
CASSYSFGTDYNQPQHF
>TRBV5-1|.|TRBD1|18|TRBJ2-2
TGCGCCAGCAGCCTAGAAGACAGGGGCCCCGCGAACACCGGGGAGCTGTTTTTT
CASSLEDRGPANTGELFF
>TRBV30|once|.|13|TRBJ1-6
TGTGCCTGGATTGGGGGCGGGGGATCACCCCTCCACTTT
CAWIGGGGSPLHF
>TRBV28|.|TRBD1|14|TRBJ1-4
TGTGCCAGCCAAGGGACAGGGGCTAATGAAAAACTGTTTTTT
CASQGTGANEKLFF
>TRBV9|.|.|16|TRBJ1-3
TGTGCCAGCAGCGTAGACGATCCGAGAGCTGGAAACACCATATATTTT
CASSVDDPRAGNTIYF
>TRBV6-6|.|.|13|TRBJ1-4
TGTGCCAGCAGTTACAGGGGTAATGAAAAACTGTTTTTT
CASSYRGNEKLFF
>TRBV5-1|.|TRBD1|19|TRBJ1-3
TGCGCCAGCAACAGGGGGCCCCTGACAGCCCAATTCTCTGGAAACACCATATATTTT
CASNRGPLTAQFSGNTIYF
>TRBV19|.|TRBD1|15|TRBJ1-1
TGTGCCAGTAGTCCTTGGACAGGGGCGAACACTGAAGCTTTCTTT
CASSPWTGANTEAFF
>TRBV18|.|.|14|TRBJ1-2
TGTGCCAGCTCCGGGAGCTGGTCAGGGAATGGCTACACCTTC
CASSGSWSGNGYTF
>TRBV19|.|TRBD1|14|TRBJ1-4
TGTGCCAGTAGTCGGACAGGAGCCAATGAAAAACTGTTTTTT
CASSRTGANEKLFF
>TRBV10-3|.|.|16|TRBJ2-2
TGTGCCATCAGTGAGTGGCCGGACAGTTACACCGGGGAGCTGTTTTTT
CAISEWPDSYTGELFF
>TRBV11-2|.|.|16|TRBJ1-5
TGTGCCAGCAGCTTAGATCTCGGCGGTAGCAATCAGCCCCAGCATTTT
CASSLDLGGSNQPQHF
>TRBV11-2|.|.|15|TRBJ1-1
TGTGCCAGCAGCTTATATGCAGGCGTTTCCTTAAAAGCTTTCTTT
CASSLYAGVSLKAFF
>TRBV30|few|.|14|TRBJ1-6
TGTGCCTGGAGTGGAAGGGGAGGGGATTCACCCCTCCACTTT
CAWSGRGGDSPLHF
>TRBV28|.|TRBD1|15|TRBJ1-2
TGTGCCAGCAGGGGACAGGGGGCGCATTATTATGGCTACACCTTC
CASRGQGAHYYGYTF
>TRBV2|.|.|16|TRBJ1-5
TGTGCCAGCCAATCCTCCAGGGGTTATAGCAATCAGCCCCAGCATTTT
CASQSSRGYSNQPQHF
>TRBV19|.|TRBD2|16|TRBJ2-3
TGTGCCAGTAGCCTGACTAGCGGGGGGGCCACAGATACGCAGTATTTT
CASSLTSGGATDTQYF
>TRBV7-3|.|TRBD2|15|TRBJ2-1
TGTGCCAGCAGCCTCGAGCGGGACTCCTACAATGAGCAGTTCTTC
CASSLERDSYNEQFF
>TRBV6-1|once|TRBD1|13|TRBJ2-7
TGTGCCAGCAGTGAACAGGGGGCGGACGAGCAGTACTTC
CASSEQGADEQYF
>TRBV5-1|few|TRBD2|16|TRBJ2-2
TGCGCCAGCAGCGGGTCCCCTAGCGGGGGGTACGGGGAGCTGTTTTTT
CASSGSPSGGYGELFF
>TRBV15|.|.|16|TRBJ2-5
TGTGCCACCAGCAGACCTCGGACAGCCGACCAAGAGACCCAGTACTTC
CATSRPRTADQETQYF
>TRBV7-2|.|TRBD1|16|TRBJ2-6
TGTGCTAAATGGGGACAGAGATTTCCTGGGGCCAACGTCCTGACTTTC
CAKWGQRFPGANVLTF
>TRBV3-1/TRBV3-2|.|.|12|TRBJ1-4
TGTGCCAGCAGCCAAGGGCAGGGTGATATGTTTTTT
CASSQGQGDMFF
>TRBV11-2|.|TRBD2|15|TRBJ2-3
TGTGCCAGCAGCCCCCAGCGGGGGGGGACAGATACGCAGTATTTT
CASSPQRGGTDTQYF
>TRBV27|.|.|15|TRBJ1-5
TGTGCCAGCAGTTCGATACAAACTAGCAATCAGCCCCAGCATTTT
CASSSIQTSNQPQHF
>TRBV11-2|.|.|15|TRBJ1-5
TGTGCCAGCAGCTTAGGTACAGGGAGGGGTCAGCCCCAGCATTTT
CASSLGTGRGQPQHF
>TRBV10-3|.|.|16|TRBJ2-1
TGTGCCATCAGTGAGTCGATATCTCGGGGGTACAATGAGCAGTTCTTC
CAISESISRGYNEQFF
>TRBV29-1|.|TRBD2|19|TRBJ2-1
TGCAGCGTTGAAGGCGGACTAGCGGGAGGGCCCCGCTCCTACAATGAGCAGTTCTTC
CSVEGGLAGGPRSYNEQFF
>TRBV12-3/TRBV12-4|.|TRBD1|12|TRBJ2-7
TGTGCCAGCAGTCGGGACAGGTACGAGCAGTACTTC
CASSRDRYEQYF
>TRBV27|few|TRBD1|15|TRBJ1-5
TGTGCCAGCAGCTTGACAGGGGGCCCCCCGCAGCCCCAGCATTTT
CASSLTGGPPQPQHF
>TRBV1|.|.|13|TRBJ2-5
TGCACCAGCTGGGGGGTCCTCCAAGAGACCCAGTACTTC
CTSWGVLQETQYF
>TRBV6-5|.|TRBD1|14|TRBJ2-5
TGTGCCAGCAGTCTCCGGGGACAGGGGGAGACCCAGTACTTC
CASSLRGQGETQYF